This paragraph covers one T cell receptor (beta chain) sequence. Its antigen is still unknown. This may arise from a read error, as a much more abundant clone is one base away. No cell sorting was done before RNA was extracted from the tissue. The library came from three nested PCR rounds adapted from ARM-PCR protocols. Via MiXCR, TCRdb re-called the multiplex PCR reads, giving one row per CDR3 protein. The sample records more than 85,000 distinct CDR3 sequences, about 80% being singletons. This sample was taken from a study of tumor and adjacent non-tumor tissue in lung cancer. Findings and caveats of the study: In normal lung, the top 100 clones were significantly more dominant than in tumor. Patients with more diverse tumor TCRs had worse survival.

Germline CDR1 reads MNHNS; CDR2 reads SASEGT. The CDR3 covers 15 residues. The sequencing sample was made of lung tumor tissue. The receptor was isolated from a man between 65 and 85 years old with non-small cell lung cancer. The chain links TRBV6-1 to TRBJ2-2; the D gene is possibly TRBD2 (7 bases). CDR3 DNA: TGTACCAGCAGCTTAGGGGGGGCGTACGCCGGGGAGCTGTTTTTT. Amino acids: CTSSLGGAYAGELFF.